This T cell receptor (beta chain) came from a study of tumor-infiltrating lymphocytes in primary liver carcinoma (dated by TCRdb to the late 2010s). General notes on the study: Surgical resection was performed in China between late 2015 and 2016 on four to six patients with histopathologically diagnosed primary liver carcinoma. The tumors of the five patients were staged as T1-T3 N0M0, with maximum diameters ranging from about 4.2 to 10 cm. Technical replicate repertoires showed high reproducibility, with mean shared-clone rates around 0.91 and correlation coefficients above 0.95. The five patients, three men and two women aged 30 to 69 years, had hepatocellular carcinoma (four) or combined HCC and intrahepatic cholangiocarcinoma (one). Roughly 3.5 to 8 million productive TCRbeta reads were obtained per sample, and no significant difference in read depth was found between tissue types. Across five regions of each liver tumor, along with adjacent normal tissue and blood, the study brought together TCRbeta repertoire sequencing, expression microarrays and whole-exome sequencing. A total of about 35 specimens from 5 patients, comprising roughly 25 tumor regions, 5 adjacent noncancerous liver tissues and 5 peripheral blood samples, were covered by TCRbeta repertoire sequencing. Here is what the overall study found, with its caveats: The study included only 4 to 6 patients, and the authors note findings should be validated in a larger study. Because sequencing covered only the TCR beta chain and unpaired alpha chains were not captured, true repertoire diversity is likely underestimated. Consistent with antigen-driven expansion, pairs of tumor regions showed higher repertoire overlap (mean about 36%) than either tumor-adjacent pairs (around 17%) or tumor-blood pairs (about 15%). Comparison of CD4+ and CD8+ T cell repertoires was precluded by the use of bulk unsorted samples. Compared with blood, tumors had a significantly larger share of the repertoire taken up by the top 250 clones (p = 0.039).

Blood RNA was extracted from unsorted whole blood using TRIzol reagent, and germline DNA was obtained with the DNeasy Blood & Tissue kit. Chronic HBV infection was present in the patients, and the patients were treatment-naive at sampling. Before surgery, about 3.9 milliliters of peripheral blood were drawn into K2EDTA tubes. In this sample, this clonotype turned up once. It lacks a known antigen. Base qualities were left out, and no much larger clone turns up one base away. A lone read gives weak evidence. Its CDR3 holds 14 amino acids, cysteine through phenylalanine. The CDR3 DNA has 42 bases and is translated from base 1. Relative to germline, V is missing 8 bases and J is missing 5 bases, with 13 bases of the junction outside any gene match. Reading the germline V gene gives CDR1 SQVTM and CDR2 ANQGSEA. Starting from approximately 460 ng total RNA, TCRbeta-specific cDNA was produced by reverse transcription with a constant-region primer and ProtoScript II reverse transcriptase. Three nested multiplex PCR rounds, following a slightly modified ARM-PCR procedure, were used to build the TCRbeta libraries. Multiplex TRBV1-TRBV30 forward primers and a Cbeta reverse primer were used in the first two PCR rounds, each of which was run for about 10 cycles. A final 25-cycle PCR with Deep VentR polymerase added sample barcodes and Illumina adapters. Before sequencing, amplicons of 200-500 bp were purified from gel using a QIAquick gel extraction kit. An Illumina HiSeq 2500 was used to sequence the TCRbeta amplicons with 250-bp paired-end reads. On the study's bioinformatics: Trimmomatic v0.33 was used to quality-trim the reads, and FLASH v1.2.11 was used to merge paired reads so that full CDR3 sequences could be recovered. V, D and J germline segments were assigned to the rearranged TCRbeta sequences using MiGEC v1.2.1b. VDJtools v1.0.0 computed clonotype statistics and Shannon-Wiener diversity indices. To reduce sampling bias, subsequent analyses other than the diversity analysis used only the 250 most abundant clonotypes in each sample. TCRdb trimmed the raw reads at Q25, called clones with MiXCR and kept productive beta chains. All rows with the same CDR3 protein become a single entry with the most common DNA and genes. Clone size and V and J calls follow TCRdb, not the original study. Across this sample there are some 200,000 distinct CDR3 sequences, with around 60% seen only once. Roughly 7% of the sample goes to the ten largest clones.

The sequence is built from TRBV29-1 and TRBJ2-5; 8 bases in the middle match TRBD1. The sequence was collected from a woman in her sixties with primary liver carcinoma and hepatitis B virus infection. The sequenced sample was peripheral blood. The DNA sequence is given as TGCAGCTCCACGGGGCCTGACAGGGGTGAGACCCAGTACTTC. The translation is CSSTGPDRGETQYF.